This T cell receptor (beta chain) was sequenced during a study of shared clonotypes between healthy human individuals. This CDR3 comprises 16 residues. Germline V gene data show CDR1 as KGHSH and CDR2 as LQKENI. V was pared by 3 bases and J by 7 bases, with 11 bases of the junction left unmatched. TCRdb's table, derived via immunoSEQ multiplex PCR, lists solely in-frame clones and lacks some. Counted here are nearly 500,000 clones, 76% occurring once; the ten biggest clones make up roughly 13%. The donor cohort consisted entirely of Caucasian adults residing in Nashville, Tennessee. The TCR was taken from a woman in her forties in good health. Some clones in this sample may be carry-over from other donors' samples. V gene TRBV18 combines with J gene TRBJ2-7, with 11 bases fitting TRBD2. Sequenced sample: PBMCs. The CDR3 loop reads CASSPELAGGKAEQYF. DNA of the CDR3: TGTGCCAGCTCACCTGAGCTAGCGGGAGGTAAGGCGGAGCAGTACTTC.